This is a list of T cell receptor beta chains from one sample in a study of T cells after posttransplantation cyclophosphamide. Data came from immunoSEQ multiplex PCR; TCRdb stores just in-frame clones and leaves some out. The sample records about 16,000 clones, roughly nine tenths being singletons. The starting material was CD4+ T cells sorted from blood, obtained after allogeneic stem cell transplant with posttransplant cyclophosphamide. The receptors come from a male patient between 55 and 70 years old who received an allogeneic stem cell transplant from a related donor and was CMV-positive. The T cells may come from the graft donor. CDR3s include the opening cysteine and the closing phenylalanine or tryptophan.

>TRBV9
CASSVTATNEKLFF
>TRBV5-6
CASKGTGTSGGGSYNEQFF
>TRBV19
CASSILAGGPGNEQFF
>TRBV5-6
CASSPEDRGNTEAFF
>TRBV28
CASSLGNSREEPQHF
>TRBV4-1
CASSQWTGGNNEQFF
>TRBV6-5
CATARHGEEQPQHF
>TRBV5-4
CASSPGQGRGEQFF
>TRBV4-1
CASSPVLGQGFDEQYF
>TRBV6-6
CASNLRGQQETQYF
>TRBV9
CASSVLAGSGDTQYF
>TRBV11-3
CASSREVGAGTGELFF